This T cell receptor beta chain was sequenced for a study of T cells after somatic rescue of genetic block. Germline trimming cut 7 bases from V and 4 bases from J; bases unmatched to any gene: 9. Germline lookup yields CDR1 MDHEN and CDR2 SYDVKM. The CDR3 totals 15 residues. Generated by immunoSEQ multiplex PCR, the TCRdb table keeps only in-frame clones and is missing some. This repertoire shows about 67,000 clones, about 90% found once; its top ten account for approximately 3%. This receptor was taken from a man aged 35-49 years. V and J are TRBV28 and TRBJ1-2; 10 nucleotides align to TRBD1. Input material: peripheral blood mononuclear cells (PBMCs). CDR3 region: CASKVPDRGAYGYTF. The DNA for the CDR3 is TGTGCCAGCAAAGTTCCGGACAGGGGGGCCTATGGCTACACCTTC.